This T cell receptor (beta chain) was captured by sequencing in a study of blood T cell repertoires in COVID-19. Study background: Samples came from the United States, Italy and Spain, spanning acute and convalescent COVID-19. T cells, B-cell-depleted T cells, or PBMCs supplied cDNA or gDNA.

As processed by the authors: The assay estimated nucleated cells by amplifying reference gene primers. Profiled with immunoSEQ multiplex PCR; TCRdb holds only in-frame clones, not every one. V and J calls and clone size are as listed in that table; D and trimming were resolved from the DNA. The profile shows about 150,000 clones, 85% to 90% of them singletons. This clone was found a few times. The sequenced material came from peripheral blood. This receptor was identified in an older man with acute or convalescent COVID-19.

CDR3 DNA sequence: TGTGCCAGCAGCTTTGGGCCAGGGGGCCAGGATTCACCCCTCCACTTT. Residues: CASSFGPGGQDSPLHF. The V and J genes are TRBV5-6 and TRBJ1-6; 8 bases fit TRBD1. The CDR3 totals 16 residues. V was pared by 2 bases and J by 8 bases, with 9 bases of the junction left unmatched. In germline, CDR1 is SGHDT, CDR2 YYEEEE. The full variable domain, its missing parts supplied by reference TRBV5-6 and TRBJ1-6, is DAGVTQSPTHLIKTRGQQVTLRCSPKSGHDTVSWYQQALGQGPQFIFQYYEEEERQRGNFPDRFSGHQFPNYSSELNVNALLLGDSALYLCASSFGPGGQDSPLHFGNGTRLTVT.